This T cell receptor beta chain derives from a study of blood T cell repertoires in COVID-19. About the study: The United States, Italy and Spain supplied acute and convalescent COVID-19 samples. From T cells, B-cell-depleted T cells, or PBMCs came the material, which was cDNA or gDNA.

There are 13 residues in the CDR3. The germline V gene encodes CDR1 LGHDT and CDR2 YNNKEL (reference sequence). V was clipped by 1 base and J by 6 bases; unmatched bases: 3. Per the study methods: Estimation of nucleated cell counts relied on the amplification of reference gene primers. Sequenced by immunoSEQ multiplex PCR; TCRdb stores in-frame clones only, minus some. V and J calls and clone size are those listed in that table; D and trimming were worked out from the DNA. Of 80,000 to 95,000 clones listed, over 75% are singletons. This clone was found a few times. Specimen: peripheral blood. V and J are TRBV3-1 (or the pseudogene TRBV3-2) and TRBJ2-7, with 7 bases that match TRBD1. The TCR originated in a man aged 65-85 years with acute or convalescent COVID-19. The CDR3 DNA reads as TGTGCCAGCAGCCAAGTACAGGGGCTCGAGCAGTACTTC. Amino acid sequence: CASSQVQGLEQYF.